This T cell receptor (beta chain) came from a study of shared clonotypes between healthy human individuals. Broader study findings: Clonotype sharing among the donors was expected to vary with sequencing depth. Rarefaction analysis demonstrated incomplete sorted-subset sequencing notwithstanding large depth. The diversity represented, both genetic and in exposure history, was limited by few donors.

The input for sorted-subset replicate PCRs was 200 ng DNA, tens of thousands of T cell genomes. TCRdb's copy holds only in-frame clones and misses some; the assay was immunoSEQ multiplex PCR. The sample shows 1 million to 1.3 million clones, roughly 74% of them seen only once. A remark on this clone: Its antigen is not identified.

Germline lookup yields CDR1 LNHDA and CDR2 SQIVND (reference sequence). With V trimmed by 3 bases and J by 6 bases, 6 bases remained unmatched. The CDR3 covers 14 residues. The material sequenced was memory CD4+ T cells from PBMCs. Subset defined: CD45RA-negative fraction. The chain employs TRBV19 and TRBJ1-1; TRBD1 aligns across 8 bases. This TCR derives from a man aged 18 to 29 in good health. Some clones in this sample may be carry-over from other donors' samples. CDR3 loop: CASSMSSRGPEAFF. The CDR3 DNA follows: TGTGCCAGTAGTATGTCGTCCAGGGGGCCTGAAGCTTTCTTT.